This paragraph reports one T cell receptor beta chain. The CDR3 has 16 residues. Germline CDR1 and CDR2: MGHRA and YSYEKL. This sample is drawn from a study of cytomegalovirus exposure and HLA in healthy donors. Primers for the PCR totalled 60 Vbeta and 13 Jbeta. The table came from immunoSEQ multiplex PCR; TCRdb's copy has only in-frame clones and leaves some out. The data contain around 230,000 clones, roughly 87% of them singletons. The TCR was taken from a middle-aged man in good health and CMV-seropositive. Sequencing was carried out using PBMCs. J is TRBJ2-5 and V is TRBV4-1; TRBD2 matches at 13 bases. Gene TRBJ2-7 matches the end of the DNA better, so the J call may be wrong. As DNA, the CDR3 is TGCGCCAGCAGCCAAGATTCGACTAGCGGGAGGTACGAGCAGTACTTC. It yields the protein CASSQDSTSGRYEQYF.